This record looks at one TCR beta chain sequence and its context. The antigen remains unidentified. Primers for the PCR totalled 60 Vbeta and 13 Jbeta. Some clones are missing from TCRdb's copy, which holds only in-frame ones; the method was immunoSEQ multiplex PCR. The table lists around 180,000 clones, roughly 84% of them singletons, with approximately 0.25% in the top ten. Germline values: CDR1 KGHSH, CDR2 LQKENI. This CDR3 comprises 17 residues. V lost 1 base, J lost 6 bases, and 11 bases stayed unmatched. The data stem from a study of cytomegalovirus exposure and HLA in healthy donors. Study results and limitations: There was a cluster of highly shared sequence variants that was likely a sequencing artifact. Another analysis was done later, and it associated 15,000 to 20,000 TCR beta sequences with HLA alleles at 0.05 false discovery rate. Prediction of most subjects' HLA-A and HLA-B alleles by TCR beta sequences was reportedly accurate.

This receptor was obtained from a boy aged 10-17 years in good health and CMV-seronegative. The rearrangement links TRBV18 to TRBJ2-3; TRBD2 agrees at 9 bases. The sequenced sample was PBMCs. The CDR3 loop is CASSPRAKAGGADTQYF. In nucleotides, the CDR3 is TGTGCCAGCTCACCACGAGCTAAAGCGGGGGGTGCGGATACGCAGTATTTT.